These 14 T cell receptor beta chains were sequenced from one sample in a study of blood T cell repertoires in COVID-19. Sequencing was performed with immunoSEQ multiplex PCR; in TCRdb, only in-frame clones are kept and a portion is missing. The sample records about 150,000 clones, approximately 80% being singletons. Material: peripheral blood. The receptors here all came from a woman aged 50 to 65 in a cohort sampled during active or convalescent COVID-19.

The chain combines TRBV28 with TRBJ1-2, with D maybe TRBD1 (5 bases). Germline assignment: CDR1 MDHEN and CDR2 SYDVKM. Trimming stripped 5 bases from V and 1 base from J, with 8 bases between. The CDR3 runs to 13 residues. CDR3 protein: CASSPDINYGYTF. CDR3 bases: TGTGCCAGCAGTCCGGACATTAACTATGGCTACACCTTC.

The chain uses TRBV7-2 and TRBJ1-1; D gene unclear. The CDR3 sequence is 12 residues long. Germline V gene sequence: CDR1 SGHTA, CDR2 FQGNSA. V was trimmed by 2 bases and J by 5 bases, leaving 6 bases between them. The chain's CDR3 is CASSLIRTEAFF. Here the CDR3 DNA reads TGTGCCAGCAGCTTAATTAGAACTGAAGCTTTCTTT. Complete variable domain (other parts from reference TRBV7-2 and TRBJ1-1): GAGVSQSPSNKVTEKGKDVELRCDPISGHTALYWYRQSLGQGLEFLIYFQGNSAPDKSGLPSDRFSAERTGGSVSTLTIQRTQQEDSAVYLCASSLIRTEAFFGQGTRLTVV.

This clone was seen a handful of times. V is TRBV7-2 and J is TRBJ2-1, with a tentative D call TRBD2 (7 bases). The CDR3 loop spans 15 amino acids. V was clipped by 3 bases and J by 6 bases, with 15 bases between them. Germline V gene data show CDR1 as SGHTA and CDR2 as FQGNSA. For the CDR3, the DNA is TGTGCCAGCAGCTTGATGGGCGGGGGCCCCAATGAGCAGTTCTTC. This encodes CASSLMGGGPNEQFF.

This chain links TRBV6-1 with TRBJ1-6, with 8 bases lining up with TRBD1. V shed 4 bases and J 3 bases; nucleotides not matched to a gene: 8. This CDR3 is 17 amino acids long. Germline CDR1 reads MNHNS; CDR2 reads SASEGT. The CDR3 reads CASSAGNRGIYNSPLHF. CDR3 coding DNA: TGTGCCAGCAGTGCGGGGAACAGGGGGATCTATAATTCACCCCTCCACTTT.

This clone occurred a few times. V gene TRBV6-5 combines with J gene TRBJ1-3; TRBD1 matches at 7 bases. Germline-derived CDR1 and CDR2 are MNHEY and SVGAGI. The length of the CDR3 is 14 residues. V trimming: 6 bases; J trimming: 4 bases; junction bases outside the gene matches: 6. Here the CDR3 DNA reads TGTGCCAGCAGGCTGTGGGACAGCGGAAACACCATATATTTT. Protein product: CASRLWDSGNTIYF.

This chain connects TRBV27 to TRBJ2-3; 8 positions match TRBD1. Unmatched junction bases numbered 12, after V lost 6 bases and J lost 1 base. The CDR3 runs 17 residues. Per germline, CDR1 MNHEY and CDR2 SMNVEV (reference sequence). CDR3 coding DNA: TGTGCCAGCAGGAGAGGACAGGGAATGTCTGGCACAGATACGCAGTATTTT. Amino acids: CASRRGQGMSGTDTQYF.

This clone was detected once. The chain carries TRBV6-1 and TRBJ1-1, with a weak D call TRBD1 (6 bases). CDR1 is MNHNS, CDR2 SASEGT, per germline. V shed 3 bases and J shed 7 bases, with 15 bases lying between them. This CDR3 region has 14 residues. CDR3 region: CASSDRDTQFEAFF. The CDR3 DNA is TGTGCCAGCAGTGATAGGGACACTCAGTTTGAAGCTTTCTTT.

V is TRBV6-5 and J is TRBJ2-5; no clear D gene. Germline values: CDR1 MNHEY, CDR2 SVGAGI. The V gene lost 5 bases and the J gene lost 1 base, with 11 bases spanning the gap. The CDR3 is made up of 14 amino acids. The DNA for the CDR3 is TGTGCCAGCAGTACGTTCAGTCCCCAAGAGACCCAGTACTTC. Its protein is CASSTFSPQETQYF.

The V call is TRBV5-4, the J call TRBJ1-1, with 11 bases fitting TRBD1. The CDR3 runs 13 residues. CDR1 SGHNT and CDR2 YYREEE come from the germline V gene (reference sequence). Trimming cost V 4 bases and J 6 bases; bases outside gene matches: 2. For the CDR3, the DNA is TGTGCCAGCAGCCGGGACAGGGGGGCTGAAGCTTTCTTT. It yields the protein CASSRDRGAEAFF.

The gene calls are TRBV5-6 and TRBJ2-5; possibly TRBD1 for D (6 bases). In germline, CDR1 is SGHDT, CDR2 YYEEEE. The V gene lost 4 bases and the J gene lost 1 base, with 23 bases spanning the gap. The CDR3 loop spans 18 amino acids. This CDR3 is CASSITGQLSRGQETQYF. The CDR3 region has the DNA TGTGCCAGCAGCATCACAGGGCAGCTCAGCAGGGGCCAAGAGACCCAGTACTTC.

This clone was picked up one time. The chain is built from TRBV29-1 and TRBJ1-1, with D possibly TRBD1 on 5 matching bases. The CDR3 covers 12 residues. The V and J ends lost 5 bases and 8 bases respectively, with 15 bases between them. Germline V gene sequence: CDR1 SQVTM, CDR2 ANQGSEA. The CDR3, as DNA: TGCAGCGTTCCCTCGTTCGGGGGGGAAGCTTTCTTT. Translating gives CSVPSFGGEAFF.

The rearrangement uses TRBV11-2 and TRBJ2-2; TRBD2 aligns across 10 bases. Germline-derived CDR1 and CDR2 are SGHAT and FQNNGV. The length of the CDR3 is 16 residues. V was pared by 5 bases and J by 4 bases, with 7 bases of the junction left unmatched. The CDR3 nucleotides are TGTGCCAGCAGCCGACCCAGGACTAGCGGCACCGGGGAGCTGTTTTTT. Translating it yields CASSRPRTSGTGELFF.

CDR3 protein: CASSITPGAQETQYF. The CDR3 DNA follows: TGCGCCAGCAGCATTACCCCAGGCGCGCAAGAGACCCAGTACTTC. J is TRBJ2-5 and V is TRBV5-1; D gene ambiguous. The germline gives CDR1 SGHRS, CDR2 YFSETQ. The CDR3 loop spans 15 amino acids. Between the trimmed V and J ends, which lost 4 bases and 2 bases, there was a span of 15 bases.

The chain combines TRBV30 with TRBJ1-2, with D possibly being TRBD1 (6 bases). The CDR3 covers 13 residues. Germline V gives CDR1 GTSNPN, CDR2 SVGIG (reference sequence). V shed 7 bases and J shed 1 base, with 13 bases lying between them. CDR3 in amino acids: CASSGHNNYGYTF. DNA of the CDR3: TGTGCCTCCTCGGGACACAATAACTATGGCTACACCTTC.